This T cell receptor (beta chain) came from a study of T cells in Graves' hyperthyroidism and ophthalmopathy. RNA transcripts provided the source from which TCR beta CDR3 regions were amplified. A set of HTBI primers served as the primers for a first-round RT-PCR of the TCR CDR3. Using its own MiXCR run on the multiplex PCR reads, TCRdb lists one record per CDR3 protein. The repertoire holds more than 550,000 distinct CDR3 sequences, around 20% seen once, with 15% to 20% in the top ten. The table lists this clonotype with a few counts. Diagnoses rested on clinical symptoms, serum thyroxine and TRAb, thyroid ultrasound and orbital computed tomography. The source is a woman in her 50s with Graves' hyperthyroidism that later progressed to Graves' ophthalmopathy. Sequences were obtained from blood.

The CDR3, as DNA: TGTGCCAGCAGTTTAGGTGGGGTCGGGGAGCTGTTTTTT. Translating it yields CASSLGGVGELFF. V and J are TRBV12-3 or TRBV12-4 and TRBJ2-2; no clear D. Trimming shortened V by 1 base and J by 7 bases, and 7 bases separated the two germline ends. This CDR3 spans 13 amino acids.